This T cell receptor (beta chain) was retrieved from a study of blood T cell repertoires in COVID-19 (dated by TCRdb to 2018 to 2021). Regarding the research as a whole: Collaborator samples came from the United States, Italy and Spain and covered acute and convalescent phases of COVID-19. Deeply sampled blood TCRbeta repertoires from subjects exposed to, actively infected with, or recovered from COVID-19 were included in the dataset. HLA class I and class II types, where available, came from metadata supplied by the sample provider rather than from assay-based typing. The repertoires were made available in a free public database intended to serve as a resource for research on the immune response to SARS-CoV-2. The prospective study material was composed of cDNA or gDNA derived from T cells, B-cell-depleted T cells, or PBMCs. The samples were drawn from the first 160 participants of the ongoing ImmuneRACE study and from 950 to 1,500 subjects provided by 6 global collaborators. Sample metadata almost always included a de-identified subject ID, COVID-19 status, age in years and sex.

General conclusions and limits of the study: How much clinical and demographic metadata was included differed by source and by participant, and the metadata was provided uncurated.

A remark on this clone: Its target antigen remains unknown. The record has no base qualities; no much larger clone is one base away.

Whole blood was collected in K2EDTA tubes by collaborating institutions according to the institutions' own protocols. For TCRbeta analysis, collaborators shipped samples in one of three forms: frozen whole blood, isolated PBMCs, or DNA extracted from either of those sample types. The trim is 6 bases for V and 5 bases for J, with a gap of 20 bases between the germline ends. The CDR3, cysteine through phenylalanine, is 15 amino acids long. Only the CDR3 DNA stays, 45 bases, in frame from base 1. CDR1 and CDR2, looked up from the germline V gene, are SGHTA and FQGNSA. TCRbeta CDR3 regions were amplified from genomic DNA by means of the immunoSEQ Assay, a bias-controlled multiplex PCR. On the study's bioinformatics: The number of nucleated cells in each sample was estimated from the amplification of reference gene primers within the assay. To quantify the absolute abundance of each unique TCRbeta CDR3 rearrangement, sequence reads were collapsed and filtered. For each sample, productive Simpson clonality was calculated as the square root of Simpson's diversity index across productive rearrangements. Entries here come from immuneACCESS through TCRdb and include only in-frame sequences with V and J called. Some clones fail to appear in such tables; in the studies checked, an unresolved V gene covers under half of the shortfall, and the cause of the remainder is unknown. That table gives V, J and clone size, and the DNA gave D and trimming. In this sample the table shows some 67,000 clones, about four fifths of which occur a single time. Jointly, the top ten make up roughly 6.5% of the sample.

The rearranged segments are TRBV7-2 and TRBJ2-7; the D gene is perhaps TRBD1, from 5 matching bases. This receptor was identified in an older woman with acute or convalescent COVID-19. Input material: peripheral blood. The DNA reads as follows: TGTGCCAGCAGACCCGTAAGCAGGGCCTGGGACGAGCAGTACTTC. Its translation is CASRPVSRAWDEQYF.